This T cell receptor beta chain was obtained from a study of T cell responses to AZD1222 COVID-19 vaccine. Overall study findings and caveats: Recipients of AZD1222 seropositive at baseline numbered only five or six. At 160-218 and 743-854, vaccine-associated CD4 TCRs were dominant, and they spanned spike. Donors were chiefly white British, with a greater number of females, and clonal diversity was perhaps underestimated.

This table comes from immunoSEQ multiplex PCR, and its TCRdb copy is limited to in-frame clones, with some not included. Of about 110,000 clones in the sample, nearly 90% were seen once. The V gene's germline CDR1 is SGHDT and CDR2 YYEEEE. The CDR3 runs to 13 residues. V was cut by 0 bases and J by 12 bases, with 13 bases left in between. A note on this clone: Its antigen is unknown.

The V gene is TRBV5-6, the J gene TRBJ2-1; D not resolved. The TCR was taken from an adult who received the AZD1222 COVID-19 vaccine. Sequences were derived from peripheral blood, sampled 28 days after the second AZD1222 dose. This CDR3 reads CASSLGPPGWQFF. In DNA form, the CDR3 reads TGTGCCAGCAGCTTGGGCCCCCCTGGTTGGCAGTTCTTC.